Shown below are 21 T cell receptor beta chains from a single sample sequenced in a study of blood T cell repertoires in COVID-19 (dated by TCRdb to between 2020 and 2021). Libraries were prepared through the immunoSEQ multiplex PCR assay. TCRdb took over this immuneACCESS table, retaining in-frame rearrangements with V and J assigned. Such tables are incomplete; in checked studies, under half of the missing clones stem from an unresolved V gene, and the remainder is unexplained. For this sample there are about 330,000 clones; about 90% appear just once. The leading ten clones occupy over 4% of the sample. Sequenced: PBMCs or T cells enriched from blood (not recorded which). The receptors come from a woman aged 30 to 39 who had recovered from COVID-19.

The chain is built from TRBV5-5 and TRBJ2-2; 7 positions match TRBD1. The germline CDR1 and CDR2 sequences are SGHKS and YYEKEE (reference sequence). The CDR3 extends over 18 amino acids. V lost 2 bases and J lost 3; bases outside the gene matches: 13. The CDR3 loop is CASSFRDRPSTDTGELFF. CDR3 sequence (DNA): TGTGCCAGCAGCTTCAGGGACAGACCTTCTACTGACACCGGGGAGCTGTTTTTT.

This chain joins TRBV7-6 and TRBJ1-6; no definite D call. CDR3 length: 12 residues. V was cut by 4 bases and J by 8 bases, with 6 bases left in between. Germline V lookup: CDR1 SGHVS, CDR2 FNYEAQ. DNA for the CDR3: TGTGCCAGCAGCTCATACTATTCACCCCTCCACTTT. Translation gives CASSSYYSPLHF.

The chain carries TRBV7-9 and TRBJ2-7; a weak D match, TRBD1 (5 bases). The CDR3 is 14 residues long. Germline V gene lookup returns CDR1 SEHNR and CDR2 FQNEAQ (reference sequence). V lost 1 base and J lost 5, with 12 bases in between. CDR3 coding DNA: TGTGCCAGCAGCTTAGGGCTGGACATACACGAGCAGTACTTC. The encoded protein is CASSLGLDIHEQYF.

The chain has TRBV2 and TRBJ1-5; 8 bases map to TRBD1. The V segment lost 4 bases and the J segment 6 bases; nucleotides outside the gene matches: 11. The CDR3 runs 16 residues. Germline V lookup: CDR1 SNHLY, CDR2 FYNNEI. CDR3 nucleotides: TGTGCCAGCAGTGCCGACAGGGGAGGAGTGGGTCAGCCCCAGCATTTT. This gives the protein CASSADRGGVGQPQHF.

The chain is built from TRBV28 and TRBJ2-7; a weak D match, TRBD1 (5 bases). The CDR3 consists of 14 residues. Trimming took off 4 bases at V and 1 base at J, with 11 bases between the two ends. Germline V gene data show CDR1 as MDHEN and CDR2 as SYDVKM. In DNA form, the CDR3 reads TGTGCCAGCAGTTCCCTCGCAGGGTCCTACGAGCAGTACTTC. Translated, it gives CASSSLAGSYEQYF.

This chain's CDR3 is CASRGTGFEKLFF. The CDR3 coding sequence is TGTGCCAGCAGAGGGACAGGGTTCGAAAAACTGTTTTTT. The V and J genes are TRBV6-5 and TRBJ1-4; 9 bases fit TRBD1. The germline gives CDR1 MNHEY, CDR2 SVGAGI. V shed 6 bases, J shed 8 bases, and the junction held 4 bases outside the gene matches. The CDR3 is 13 residues long.

The rearrangement uses TRBV6-5 and TRBJ1-2; 9 nucleotides agree with TRBD1. The CDR3 is made up of 14 amino acids. Germline CDR1 reads MNHEY; CDR2 reads SVGAGI. V shed 6 bases and J 8 bases; nucleotides not matched to a gene: 10. The CDR3 loop reads CASSGKQGAQGYTF. The CDR3 DNA sequence: TGTGCCAGCAGCGGCAAACAGGGGGCGCAGGGCTACACCTTC.

The chain links TRBV19 to TRBJ1-1, with unresolved D. This CDR3 contains 12 residues. V gave up 3 bases and J gave up 3 bases, with 5 bases separating them. CDR1 and CDR2 (germline): LNHDA, SQIVND (reference sequence). The chain's CDR3 is CASSMRDTEAFF. The CDR3 DNA sequence: TGTGCCAGTAGTATGAGGGACACTGAAGCTTTCTTT.

V is TRBV27 and J is TRBJ1-1; no clear D. Germline CDR1 and CDR2: MNHEY and SMNVEV (reference sequence). This CDR3 is built from 13 residues. Trimming shortened V by 4 bases and J by 3 bases, and 9 bases separated the two germline ends. CDR3 sequence reads: CASSWFRDTEAFF. In DNA form, the CDR3 reads TGTGCCAGCAGTTGGTTTCGGGACACTGAAGCTTTCTTT.

This clone has a single count. This chain connects TRBV19 to TRBJ2-2; tentatively, D is TRBD1 (5 bases). The CDR3 has 17 residues. Germline loops: CDR1 LNHDA, CDR2 SQIVND (reference sequence). V lost 1 base and J 3 bases, leaving 15 bases between the germline ends. The CDR3 DNA sequence: TGTGCCAGTAGTATAGTAGGGGTCCACAAGGACACCGGGGAGCTGTTTTTT. It is translated as CASSIVGVHKDTGELFF. Looking up the rest from reference TRBV19 and TRBJ2-2 gives the full variable domain: DGGITQSPKYLFRKEGQNVTLSCEQNLNHDAMYWYRQDPGQGLRLIYYSQIVNDFQKGDIAEGYSVSREKKESFPLTVTSAQKNPTAFYLCASSIVGVHKDTGELFFGEGSRLTVL.

Comments on this clone: The sample contains more than one DNA sequence encoding this CDR3. V and J are TRBV6-5 and TRBJ1-2, with D hard to call. The CDR3 spans 11 residues. Germline lookup yields CDR1 MNHEY and CDR2 SVGAGI. The V end was cut by 8 bases, the J end by 2 bases, with 6 bases between. CDR3: CASRRNYGYTF. The CDR3 DNA reads as TGTGCCAGCCGGCGGAACTATGGCTACACCTTC.

Only a few counts were recorded for this clone. The chain couples TRBV3-1 (or the pseudogene TRBV3-2) to TRBJ2-1; 12 bases align to TRBD2. CDR1 and CDR2 from the germline V gene are LGHDT and YNNKEL (reference sequence). With 5 bases clipped from V and 5 bases from J, the junction kept 4 bases outside the gene matches. The CDR3 runs 15 residues. CDR3 sequence (DNA): TGTGCCAGCAGCTTTACTAGCGGGGGGCACAATGAGCAGTTCTTC. Its protein is CASSFTSGGHNEQFF.

The CDR3: CASSPVPGLYEQYF. CDR3 bases: TGTGCCAGCAGCCCCGTCCCCGGTCTCTACGAGCAGTACTTC. The chain is built from TRBV14 and TRBJ2-7; D is unresolved. V gave up 4 bases and J gave up 3 bases, with 13 bases separating them. Per germline, CDR1 SGHDN and CDR2 FVKESK. The CDR3 loop spans 14 amino acids.

The J gene is TRBJ2-5, the V gene TRBV30, with D unclear. The length of the CDR3 is 15 residues. Trimming took off 2 bases at V and 1 base at J, with 14 bases between the two ends. The V gene's germline CDR1 is GTSNPN and CDR2 SVGIG (reference sequence). The CDR3 here is CAWSNGQAPQETQYF. The CDR3 nucleotides read TGTGCCTGGAGTAATGGTCAGGCGCCCCAAGAGACCCAGTACTTC.

This clone showed up just once. This chain joins TRBV2 and TRBJ1-2, with 8 nucleotides matching TRBD1. The V gene's germline CDR1 is SNHLY and CDR2 FYNNEI. This CDR3 has 16 residues. V shed 2 bases and J 8 bases; nucleotides not matched to a gene: 13. CDR3 bases: TGTGCCAGCAGTGAATTGGGGCAGGGGGCGAAGGGAGGCTACACCTTC. It specifies CASSELGQGAKGGYTF.

The V and J genes are TRBV5-1 and TRBJ1-6; 9 bases map to TRBD1. The ends lost 4 bases at V and 10 bases at J; junction bases unmatched: 9. Germline CDR1 SGHRS, CDR2 YFSETQ. This CDR3 contains 15 residues. The CDR3 is CASSHGTGRDSPLHF. In DNA, the CDR3 is TGCGCCAGCAGCCACGGGACAGGGAGAGACTCACCCCTCCACTTT.

V usage is TRBV18 and J usage is TRBJ2-7; D is uncertain. V was pared by 6 bases and J by 0 bases, with 9 bases between. CDR1 and CDR2 (germline): KGHSH, LQKENI. The CDR3 is 13 residues long. CDR3 residues: CASSSDLSYEQYF. CDR3 bases: TGTGCCAGCTCGAGCGACCTCTCCTACGAGCAGTACTTC.

The chain employs TRBV10-3 and TRBJ1-4; D unresolved. From germline, CDR1 is ENHRY and CDR2 SYGVKD. The CDR3 contains 11 residues. V was cut by 6 bases and J by 8 bases, with 7 bases left in between. CDR3 sequence reads: CAIRNQEKLFF. The CDR3 DNA reads as TGTGCCATCAGGAACCAGGAAAAACTGTTTTTT.

The J gene is TRBJ2-3, the V gene TRBV28; D gene ambiguous. V gave up 8 bases and J gave up 2 bases, with 11 bases separating them. CDR1 and CDR2 (germline): MDHEN, SYDVKM. The CDR3 has 13 residues. The CDR3 nucleotides read TGTGCCAGCGCAGATCGGGTCACAGATACGCAGTATTTT. It codes for CASADRVTDTQYF.

CDR3 amino acids: CASSLDQGKVAFF. For the CDR3, the DNA is TGTGCCAGCAGCTTAGACCAGGGTAAGGTAGCTTTCTTT. This chain uses TRBV7-2 with TRBJ1-1; D is perhaps TRBD1 (5 bases). V was shortened by 1 base and J by 10 bases, with 13 bases between the two germline ends. The CDR3 sequence is 13 residues long. From germline, CDR1 is SGHTA and CDR2 FQGNSA.

The rearrangement joins TRBV10-3 to TRBJ1-1, with D perhaps TRBD1 (5 bases). The CDR3 contains 13 residues. Trimming left V 8 bases short and J 0 bases short, with 10 bases between. Germline-derived CDR1 and CDR2 are ENHRY and SYGVKD. The CDR3 DNA follows: TGTGCCATCGGTCGGGGGATGAACACTGAAGCTTTCTTT. This sequence encodes CAIGRGMNTEAFF.